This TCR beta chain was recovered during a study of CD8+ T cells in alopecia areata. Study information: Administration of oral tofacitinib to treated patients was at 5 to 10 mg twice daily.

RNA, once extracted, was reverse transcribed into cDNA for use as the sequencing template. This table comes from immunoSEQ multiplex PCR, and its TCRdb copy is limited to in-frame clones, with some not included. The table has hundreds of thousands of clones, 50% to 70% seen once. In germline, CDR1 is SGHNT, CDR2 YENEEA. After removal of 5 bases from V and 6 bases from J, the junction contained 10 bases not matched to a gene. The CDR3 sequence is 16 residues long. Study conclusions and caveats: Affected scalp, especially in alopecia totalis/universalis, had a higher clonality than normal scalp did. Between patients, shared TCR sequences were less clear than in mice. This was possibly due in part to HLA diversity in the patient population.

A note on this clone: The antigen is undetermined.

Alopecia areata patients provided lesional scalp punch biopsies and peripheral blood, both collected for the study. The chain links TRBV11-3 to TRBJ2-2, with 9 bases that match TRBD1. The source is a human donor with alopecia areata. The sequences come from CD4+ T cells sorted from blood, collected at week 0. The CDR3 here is CASSPGGQGGSGELFF. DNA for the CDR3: TGTGCCAGCAGCCCAGGGGGACAGGGAGGTTCCGGGGAGCTGTTTTTT.